This TCR beta chain is drawn from a study of T cells after yellow fever vaccination. Regarding the study as a whole: The CD4 and CD8 compartments had a small share of their clonotypes in common. After the booster, 96% of CD4 and roughly nine tenths of CD8 primary-response clones were re-detected.

Comment on this clonotype: The target antigen is unknown.

TCRdb itself ran the 5' RACE reads through MiXCR, one entry per CDR3 protein. The sample lists about 300,000 distinct CDR3 sequences; approximately 10% were seen once. CDR3 size: 14 residues. Germline-derived CDR1 and CDR2 are MGHDK and SYGVNS. With 9 bases clipped from V and 4 bases from J, the junction kept 10 bases outside the gene matches. V usage is TRBV25-1 and J usage is TRBJ2-5, with 8 bases identical to TRBD1. The sample here was CD4+ T cells sorted from PBMCs, taken 5 days after the yellow fever booster vaccination. This sequence was found in a man aged 18-30 years who received the YFV17D yellow fever vaccine. CDR3 nucleotide sequence: TGTGCCAGGGGGGCCGGGACAGGTAGAGAGACCCAGTACTTC. It is translated as CARGAGTGRETQYF.